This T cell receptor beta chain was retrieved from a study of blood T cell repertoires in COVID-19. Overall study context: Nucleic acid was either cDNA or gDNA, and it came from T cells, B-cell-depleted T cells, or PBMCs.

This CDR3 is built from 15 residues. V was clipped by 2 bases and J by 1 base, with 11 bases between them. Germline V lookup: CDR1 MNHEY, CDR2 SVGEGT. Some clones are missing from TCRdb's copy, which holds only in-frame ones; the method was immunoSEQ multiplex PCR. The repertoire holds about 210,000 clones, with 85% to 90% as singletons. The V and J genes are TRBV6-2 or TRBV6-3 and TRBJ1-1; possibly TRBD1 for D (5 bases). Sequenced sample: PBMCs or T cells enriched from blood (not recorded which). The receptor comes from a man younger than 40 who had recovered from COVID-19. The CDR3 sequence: CASSYRGHGNTEAFF. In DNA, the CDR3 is TGTGCCAGCAGTTACCGAGGACATGGGAACACTGAAGCTTTCTTT.